This T cell receptor beta chain comes out of a study of CXCR3-negative and CXCR3-positive naive CD8 T cells. About the research overall: Libraries each contributed about 1.5 +/- 0.3 million TRB reads, for around 140 million in total. Notes on the study in general: Comparably high diversity marked both naive subsets, whereas memory CD8+ cells had much lower diversity.

Each TRB cDNA library was prepared by 5' RACE (with UMI labels). TCRdb reprocessed the 5' RACE reads; each CDR3 protein has one entry and no DNA is given. Across around 7,400 distinct CDR3 sequences, the top ten clones capture less than 2% of the sample. Worth noting for this clonotype: The antigen remains unidentified.

CDR1 is SQVTM, CDR2 ANQGSEA, per germline. The CDR3 is made up of 16 amino acids. Naive CD8+ T cells had a CD45RO-CCR7+CD27+CD95- phenotype. The material sequenced was naive CXCR3- CD8+ T cells from blood. Subset here: CD45RO-CCR7+CD27+CD95- naive CD8+ T cells lacking CXCR3 (TNR3-). V gene TRBV29-1 combines with J gene TRBJ2-1; there is no DNA to check the TCRdb D call of TRBD2. The source is a human donor in good health. Some clones in this sample may be carry-over from other donors' samples. CDR3 in amino acids: CSVPSGTSGSINEQFF.